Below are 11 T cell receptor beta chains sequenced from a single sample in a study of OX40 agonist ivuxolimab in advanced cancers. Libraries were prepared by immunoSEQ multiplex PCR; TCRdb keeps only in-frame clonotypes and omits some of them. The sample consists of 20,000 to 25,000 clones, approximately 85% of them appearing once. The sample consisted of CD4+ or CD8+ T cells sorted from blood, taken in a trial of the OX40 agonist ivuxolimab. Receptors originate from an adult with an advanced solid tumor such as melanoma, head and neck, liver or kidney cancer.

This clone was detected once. In DNA form, the CDR3 reads TGTGCCAGCATCAAGGGATGGGAAGGCTATGGCTACACCTTC. The encoded protein is CASIKGWEGYGYTF. The rearrangement links TRBV28 to TRBJ1-2; no firm D call. The germline V gene has CDR1 MDHEN and CDR2 SYDVKM. The CDR3 runs 14 residues. V lost 7 bases and J 4 bases, leaving 16 bases between the germline ends.

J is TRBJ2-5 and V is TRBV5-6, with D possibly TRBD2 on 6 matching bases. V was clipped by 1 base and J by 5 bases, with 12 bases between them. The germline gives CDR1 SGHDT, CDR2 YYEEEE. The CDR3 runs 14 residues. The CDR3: CASSLSGRRETQYF. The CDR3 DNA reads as TGTGCCAGCAGCTTGTCCGGGAGAAGGGAGACCCAGTACTTC.

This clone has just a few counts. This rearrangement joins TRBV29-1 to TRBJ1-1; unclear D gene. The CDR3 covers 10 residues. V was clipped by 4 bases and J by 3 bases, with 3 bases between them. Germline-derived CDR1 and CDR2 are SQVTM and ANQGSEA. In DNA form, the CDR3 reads TGCAGCGTTGTTGACACTGAAGCTTTCTTT. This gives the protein CSVVDTEAFF.

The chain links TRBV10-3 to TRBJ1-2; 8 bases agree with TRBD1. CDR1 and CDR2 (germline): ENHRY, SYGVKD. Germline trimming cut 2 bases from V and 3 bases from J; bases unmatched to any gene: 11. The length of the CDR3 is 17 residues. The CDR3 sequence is CAISEPTGVAFDYGYTF. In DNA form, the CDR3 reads TGTGCCATCAGTGAGCCGACAGGGGTCGCCTTTGACTATGGCTACACCTTC.

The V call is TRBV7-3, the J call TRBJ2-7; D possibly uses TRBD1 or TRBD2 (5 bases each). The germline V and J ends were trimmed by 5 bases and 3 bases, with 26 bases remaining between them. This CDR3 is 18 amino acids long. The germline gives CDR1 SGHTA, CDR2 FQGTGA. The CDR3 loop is CASSPPRTHSGPGYEQYF. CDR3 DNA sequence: TGTGCCAGCAGCCCTCCCCGAACCCACTCGGGACCCGGCTACGAGCAGTACTTC. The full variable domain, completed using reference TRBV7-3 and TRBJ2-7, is GAGVSQTPSNKVTEKGKYVELRCDPISGHTALYWYRQSLGQGPEFLIYFQGTGAADDSGLPNDRFFAVRPEGSVSTLKIQRTERGDSAVYLCASSPPRTHSGPGYEQYFGPGTRLTVT.

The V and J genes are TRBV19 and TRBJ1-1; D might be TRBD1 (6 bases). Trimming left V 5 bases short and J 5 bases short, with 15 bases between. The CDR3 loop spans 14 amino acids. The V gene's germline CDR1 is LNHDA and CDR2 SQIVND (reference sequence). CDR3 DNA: TGTGCCAGTAGTGAACAGGGCGAGGGGACTGAAGCTTTCTTT. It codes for CASSEQGEGTEAFF.

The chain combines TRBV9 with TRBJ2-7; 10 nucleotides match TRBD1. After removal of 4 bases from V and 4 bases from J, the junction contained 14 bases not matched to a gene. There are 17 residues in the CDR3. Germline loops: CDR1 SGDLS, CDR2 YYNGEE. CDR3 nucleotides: TGTGCCAGCAGCCACAACTTTCGGACAGGGGGAGGGTACGAGCAGTACTTC. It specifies CASSHNFRTGGGYEQYF.

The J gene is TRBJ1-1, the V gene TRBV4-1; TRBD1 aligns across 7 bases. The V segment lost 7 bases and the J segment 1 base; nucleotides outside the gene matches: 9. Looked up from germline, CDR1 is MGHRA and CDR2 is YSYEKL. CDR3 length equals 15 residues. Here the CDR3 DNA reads TGCGCCAGCACCCTAGGACGACAGGGGAACACTGAAGCTTTCTTT. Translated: CASTLGRQGNTEAFF.

The CDR3 reads CASTLGSGGARYEQYF. The DNA of the CDR3 is TGTGCCAGCACCCTGGGGAGCGGGGGGGCCCGGTACGAGCAGTACTTC. The chain carries TRBV28 and TRBJ2-7; 10 bases align to TRBD2. Germline V CDR1 and CDR2: MDHEN, SYDVKM. The CDR3 extends over 16 amino acids. The trim removed 7 bases at V and 4 bases at J, leaving 13 bases unmatched.

The CDR3 loop is CASSWGNYNEQFF. The CDR3 nucleotides are TGTGCCAGCAGCTGGGGGAACTACAATGAGCAGTTCTTC. The chain carries TRBV5-5 and TRBJ2-1, with D perhaps given as TRBD1 or TRBD2 (5 bases each). Per germline, CDR1 SGHKS and CDR2 YYEKEE (reference sequence). There are 13 residues in the CDR3. Trimming cost V 3 bases and J 3 bases, with 7 bases left between them.

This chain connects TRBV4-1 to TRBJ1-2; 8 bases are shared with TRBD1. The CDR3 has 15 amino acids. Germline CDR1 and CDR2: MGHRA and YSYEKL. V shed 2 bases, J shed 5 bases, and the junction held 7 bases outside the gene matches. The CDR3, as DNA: TGCGCCAGCAGCCAATTACGGGACAGGTCTTATGGCTACACCTTC. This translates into CASSQLRDRSYGYTF.